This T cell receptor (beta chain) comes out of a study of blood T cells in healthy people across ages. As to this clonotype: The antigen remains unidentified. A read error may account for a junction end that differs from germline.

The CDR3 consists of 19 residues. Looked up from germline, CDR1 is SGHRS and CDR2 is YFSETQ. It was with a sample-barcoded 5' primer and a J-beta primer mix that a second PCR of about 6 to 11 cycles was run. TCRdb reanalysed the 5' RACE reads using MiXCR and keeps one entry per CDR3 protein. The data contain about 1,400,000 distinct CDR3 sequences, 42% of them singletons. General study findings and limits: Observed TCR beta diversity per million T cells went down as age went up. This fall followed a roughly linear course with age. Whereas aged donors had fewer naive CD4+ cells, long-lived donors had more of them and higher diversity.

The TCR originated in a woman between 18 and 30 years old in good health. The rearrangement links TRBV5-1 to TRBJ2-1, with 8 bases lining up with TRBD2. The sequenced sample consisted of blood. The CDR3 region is CAGSLATSGSVEGHNEQFF. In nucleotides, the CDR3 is TGCGCCGGCAGCTTGGCGACCAGCGGGAGTGTCGAAGGCCACAATGAGCAGTTCTTC.